Below are 11 T cell receptor beta chains sequenced from a single sample in a study of T cell changes during pregnancy in multiple sclerosis (dated by TCRdb to between 2019 and 2020). The library relied on the immunoSEQ multiplex PCR assay. TCRdb stores this immuneACCESS table with in-frame sequences only. Part of the clones is absent; in the studies checked, under half of the shortfall reflects unresolved V genes, and no reason is known for the rest. The sample table holds approximately 92,000 clones, of which roughly 92% were seen once. The ten largest clones add up to 2.6% of the sample. The input for sequencing was peripheral blood, taken in the first trimester of pregnancy. Receptors originate from a female donor with multiple sclerosis, enrolled in a pregnancy study.

The chain carries TRBV28 and TRBJ1-5, with 8 bases fitting TRBD1. CDR1 and CDR2 (germline): MDHEN, SYDVKM. V was clipped by 7 bases and J by 9 bases; unmatched bases: 11. The CDR3 length is 14 residues. CDR3 nucleotides: TGTGCCAGCAAACCGGGACAGGACGTTGGGCCCCAGCATTTT. Protein product: CASKPGQDVGPQHF.

This chain's CDR3 is CASSPQQGLNTEAFF. The CDR3 coding sequence is TGCGCCAGCAGCCCCCAACAGGGTCTCAACACTGAAGCTTTCTTT. The chain employs TRBV4-1 and TRBJ1-1, with a possible D match to TRBD1 (6 bases). The germline CDR1 and CDR2 sequences are MGHRA and YSYEKL. V was clipped by 4 bases and J by 2 bases, with 14 bases between them. CDR3 length equals 15 residues.

This chain connects TRBV6-1 to TRBJ1-1; perhaps TRBD1 as D (6 bases). Trimming pared 4 bases from V and 1 base from J, leaving 13 bases between. The CDR3 sequence is 15 residues long. The germline CDR1 and CDR2 sequences are MNHNS and SASEGT. CDR3 in DNA: TGTGCCAGCAGTGGGGGCAGGGGTAGGAACACTGAAGCTTTCTTT. It codes for CASSGGRGRNTEAFF.

This clone was recorded only once. This chain connects TRBV7-6 to TRBJ2-7, with TRBD2 as a possible D gene (7 bases). Trimming left V 6 bases short and J 9 bases short, with 30 bases between. Per germline, CDR1 SGHVS and CDR2 FNYEAQ. The CDR3 has 17 residues. The CDR3 region has the DNA TGTGCCAGCAGTCAGTTATCCCTGCGGGGAGGGGGTCTACGGCAGTACTTC. Amino acid sequence: CASSQLSLRGGGLRQYF.

The rearrangement links TRBV7-3 to TRBJ2-1; the match to TRBD1 covers 8 bases. This CDR3 comprises 15 residues. Germline CDR1 SGHTA, CDR2 FQGTGA. V gave up 5 bases and J gave up 4 bases; unmatched junction bases: 7. The DNA of the CDR3 is TGTGCCAGCAGCATTCAGGGGGCAACGTACAATGAGCAGTTCTTC. Translated, it gives CASSIQGATYNEQFF.

This chain uses TRBV15 with TRBJ2-2; the D gene is possibly TRBD1 (5 bases). The ends were cut back, 1 base at V and 5 bases at J, with 14 bases in the middle. The CDR3 has 16 amino acids. Germline V gene data show CDR1 as LNHNV and CDR2 as YYDKDF (reference sequence). The DNA of the CDR3 is TGTGCCACCAGCAGAGTGTTGCAGGGTAATACCGGGGAGCTGTTTTTT. Translating gives CATSRVLQGNTGELFF.

The chain combines TRBV25-1 with TRBJ2-2; a weak D match, TRBD2 (5 bases). CDR3 size: 14 residues. CDR1 is MGHDK, CDR2 SYGVNS, per germline. V was shortened by 7 bases and J by 7 bases, with 16 bases between the two germline ends. The CDR3 DNA is TGTGCCAGCATGAGGACGGGGAACCTCGGGGAGCTGTTTTTT. Translating gives CASMRTGNLGELFF.

The rearrangement joins TRBV9 to TRBJ1-4, with a weak D call TRBD1 (5 bases). CDR1 and CDR2 (germline): SGDLS, YYNGEE. This CDR3 is built from 15 residues. V lost 3 bases and J lost 7, with 16 bases in between. The CDR3 DNA reads TGTGCCAGCAGCGCGACCGGGACTACCGCTGAAAAACTGTTTTTT. Translating gives CASSATGTTAEKLFF.

The CDR3 nucleotides are TGCGCCAGCAGCTTCTTACAGGGGGCATCGGCCTATGGCTACACCTTC. As protein: CASSFLQGASAYGYTF. The chain uses TRBV5-1 and TRBJ1-2; TRBD1 matches at 9 bases. The CDR3 is 16 residues long. V dropped 2 bases and J dropped 4; count of bases not matched to a gene: 9. Germline CDR1 and CDR2: SGHRS and YFSETQ.

The chain joins TRBV29-1 to TRBJ2-5, with D maybe TRBD2 (6 bases). Germline CDR1 SQVTM, CDR2 ANQGSEA. Deletions cut 7 bases from V and 2 bases from J, with 11 bases between. CDR3 length: 12 residues. The CDR3: CSGGELQETQYF. CDR3 bases: TGCAGCGGCGGGGAGTTACAAGAGACCCAGTACTTC.

The chain uses TRBV9 and TRBJ1-2; 12 positions match TRBD1. J was trimmed by 3 bases and V by 4 bases; bases with no gene match: 4. Germline CDR1 and CDR2: SGDLS and YYNGEE. The CDR3 has 15 residues. The CDR3 DNA is TGTGCCAGCAGCCCTGGGACAGGGGGCTACTATGGCTACACCTTC. Protein sequence: CASSPGTGGYYGYTF.